This record concerns one T cell receptor (beta chain) sequence. The data originate from a study of blood T cell repertoires in COVID-19. Measured with immunoSEQ multiplex PCR; TCRdb has only the in-frame clones, and not every one. The sample contains approximately 260,000 clones, 75% to 90% of which appear only once. The germline V gene encodes CDR1 SGHRS and CDR2 YFSETQ. The CDR3 loop spans 15 amino acids. V gave up 4 bases and J gave up 2 bases; unmatched junction bases: 7. Sequencing was done on a sample of peripheral blood. The TCR sequence derives from a man between 60 and 75 years old who had recovered from COVID-19. This rearrangement joins TRBV5-1 to TRBJ2-3; 7 bases are shared with TRBD2. CDR3 protein: CASSALAGNTDTQYF. For the CDR3, the DNA is TGCGCCAGCAGCGCATTAGCGGGCAACACAGATACGCAGTATTTT.